Presented here are 20 T cell receptor beta chains from one specimen sequenced in a study of cytomegalovirus exposure and HLA in healthy donors. PCR amplification relied on 60 Vbeta primers (plus 13 Jbeta primers). The method was immunoSEQ multiplex PCR; TCRdb's version includes in-frame clones alone and lacks a portion of them. The table includes roughly 98,000 clones, about 78% detected once. The specimen was PBMCs. The receptors shown here come from a man in his forties in good health and CMV-seronegative.

This clone was counted a few times. The chain is built from TRBV5-1 and TRBJ1-1, with a possible D match to TRBD1 (6 bases). Germline CDR1 reads SGHRS; CDR2 reads YFSETQ. With 4 bases removed from V and 5 bases from J, the gap between germline ends came to 18 bases. The CDR3 consists of 15 residues. The CDR3 DNA sequence: TGCGCCAGCAGCACTCCAGGATCAGGGGTAACTGAAGCTTTCTTT. Protein product: CASSTPGSGVTEAFF.

The genes are TRBV27 and TRBJ2-3; TRBD2 matches at 9 bases. The CDR3 covers 14 residues. V dropped 6 bases and J dropped 2; count of bases not matched to a gene: 3. Germline-derived CDR1 and CDR2 are MNHEY and SMNVEV (reference sequence). The DNA for the CDR3 is TGTGCCAGCAGCCTAGCGGGGCACACAGATACGCAGTATTTT. Protein: CASSLAGHTDTQYF.

The chain links TRBV28 to TRBJ2-7; possibly TRBD1 for D (6 bases). The CDR3 is 13 residues long. V lost 9 bases and J lost 2, with 14 bases in between. In germline, CDR1 is MDHEN, CDR2 SYDVKM. CDR3 region: CASGEQGTYEQYF. For the CDR3, the DNA is TGTGCCAGTGGGGAACAGGGAACCTACGAGCAGTACTTC.

This chain links TRBV5-6 with TRBJ2-3; maybe TRBD1 (6 bases). V was clipped by 0 bases and J by 3 bases, with 11 bases between them. The CDR3 contains 15 residues. CDR1 is SGHDT and CDR2 is YYEEEE in the germline V gene. CDR3 sequence (DNA): TGTGCCAGCAGCTTGGGGCAGGGGAAGACAGATACGCAGTATTTT. Amino acid sequence: CASSLGQGKTDTQYF. Full variable domain (rest looked up from reference TRBV5-6 and TRBJ2-3): DAGVTQSPTHLIKTRGQQVTLRCSPKSGHDTVSWYQQALGQGPQFIFQYYEEEERQRGNFPDRFSGHQFPNYSSELNVNALLLGDSALYLCASSLGQGKTDTQYFGPGTRLTVL.

This sequence joins TRBV19 and TRBJ2-7; 8 bases are a match to TRBD1. The CDR3 loop spans 13 amino acids. Germline CDR1 is LNHDA and CDR2 is SQIVND (reference sequence). V lost 4 bases, J lost 9 bases, and 8 bases stayed unmatched. The DNA for the CDR3 is TGTGCCAGTAGTACCGACAGGGGCGCCCGGCAGTACTTC. Amino acids: CASSTDRGARQYF.

The chain joins TRBV29-1 to TRBJ2-2; D is unresolved. The CDR3 spans 12 residues. The germline V gene encodes CDR1 SQVTM and CDR2 ANQGSEA. Trimming took 6 bases from V and 3 from J, leaving 8 bases between them. CDR3 DNA sequence: TGCAGCGTCCTCCGGGACACCGGGGAGCTGTTTTTT. Amino acids: CSVLRDTGELFF.

The chain combines TRBV28 with TRBJ1-5; the match to TRBD1 covers 10 bases. Germline CDR1 reads MDHEN; CDR2 reads SYDVKM. Germline trimming cut 3 bases from V and 6 bases from J; bases unmatched to any gene: 2. The CDR3 spans 14 residues. CDR3 nucleotides: TGTGCCAGCAGTTTCGGGACAGGGGTTCAGCCCCAGCATTTT. It yields the protein CASSFGTGVQPQHF.

This clone was observed once. This sequence joins TRBV6-4 and TRBJ1-4, with 9 bases lining up with TRBD1. Looked up from germline, CDR1 is MRHNA and CDR2 is SNTAGT. V lost 0 bases and J lost 8; bases outside the gene matches: 16. The CDR3 runs 19 residues. CDR3 region: CASSDSLAKQGAKREKLFF. CDR3 nucleotides: TGTGCCAGCAGTGACTCGTTAGCAAAACAGGGGGCAAAGCGAGAAAAACTGTTTTTT.

This sequence joins TRBV19 and TRBJ2-1, with 11 bases aligning to TRBD2. CDR3 length equals 16 residues. Germline V gene lookup returns CDR1 LNHDA and CDR2 SQIVND (reference sequence). Trimming removed 7 bases from V and 6 bases from J; junction bases left unmatched: 11. The CDR3 DNA follows: TGTGCCAGTAACCCCGTAGCGGGAGGGCCCCTCAATGAGCAGTTCTTC. Its protein product is CASNPVAGGPLNEQFF.

The chain uses TRBV7-2 and TRBJ2-5; 9 bases align to TRBD1. Germline CDR1 is SGHTA and CDR2 is FQGNSA. V was clipped by 5 bases and J by 4 bases; unmatched bases: 11. This CDR3 contains 16 residues. The CDR3 region is CASSGRVRGQGETQYF. The CDR3 coding sequence is TGTGCCAGCAGCGGCAGGGTTCGGGGACAGGGAGAGACCCAGTACTTC.

The chain is built from TRBV10-3 and TRBJ2-1; tentative D call: TRBD2 (5 bases). This CDR3 has 13 residues. V was pared by 6 bases and J by 5 bases, with 11 bases between. Germline V lookup: CDR1 ENHRY, CDR2 SYGVKD. CDR3 in amino acids: CAIRFETNNEQFF. The CDR3 bases are TGTGCCATCAGGTTTGAGACTAACAATGAGCAGTTCTTC.

The chain links TRBV28 to TRBJ2-1, with 8 positions matching TRBD1. V was clipped by 3 bases and J by 1 base; unmatched bases: 5. CDR3 length equals 16 residues. The germline V gene has CDR1 MDHEN and CDR2 SYDVKM. The CDR3 DNA sequence: TGTGCCAGCAGTTTCGCAGGGGGCCTGTCCTACAATGAGCAGTTCTTC. Translated, it gives CASSFAGGLSYNEQFF.

The chain has TRBV6-1 and TRBJ2-3, with a possible D match to TRBD1 (5 bases). This CDR3 contains 13 residues. V lost 3 bases and J 5 bases, leaving 9 bases between the germline ends. From germline, CDR1 is MNHNS and CDR2 SASEGT. CDR3 coding DNA: TGTGCCAGCAGTGATTCAGGGAAAGATACGCAGTATTTT. Its protein product is CASSDSGKDTQYF.

The chain couples TRBV30 to TRBJ2-1, with a weak D call TRBD2 (6 bases). This CDR3 is 14 amino acids long. V lost 0 bases and J lost 10, with 16 bases in between. Germline V gene sequence: CDR1 GTSNPN, CDR2 SVGIG (reference sequence). This CDR3 reads CAWSVLWGDGEQFF. In DNA form, the CDR3 reads TGTGCCTGGAGTGTACTTTGGGGGGACGGGGAGCAGTTCTTC.

The CDR3 sequence: CASSGGLGTNEKLFF. Written as DNA, the CDR3 is TGTGCCAGCAGTGGAGGATTAGGAACTAATGAAAAACTGTTTTTT. The chain links TRBV27 to TRBJ1-4; the D is unclear. The germline V and J ends were trimmed by 5 bases and 1 base, with 11 bases remaining between them. This CDR3 has 15 residues. The germline V gene encodes CDR1 MNHEY and CDR2 SMNVEV (reference sequence).

The chain recombines TRBV28 with TRBJ1-4, with D maybe TRBD1 (6 bases). V dropped 3 bases and J dropped 6 bases, with 11 bases sitting between them. Germline V gene sequence: CDR1 MDHEN, CDR2 SYDVKM. There are 14 residues in the CDR3. The CDR3 region has the DNA TGTGCCAGCAGTTTTTCAGGGGCTTATGAAAAACTGTTTTTT. Translated: CASSFSGAYEKLFF.

This rearrangement joins TRBV25-1 to TRBJ1-2; a possible D gene is TRBD1 (6 bases). The CDR3 covers 14 residues. V was cut by 5 bases and J by 8 bases, with 18 bases left in between. CDR1 and CDR2 from the germline V gene are MGHDK and SYGVNS. In DNA, the CDR3 is TGTGCCAGCAGTCCCGGGCAGGGGTTGAGGGGCTACACCTTC. Its translation: CASSPGQGLRGYTF.

This clone was seen a few times. The V gene is TRBV5-8, the J gene TRBJ2-5; 9 bases map to TRBD2. The V segment lost 0 bases and the J segment 4 bases; nucleotides outside the gene matches: 4. Germline lookup yields CDR1 SGHTS and CDR2 YDEGEE. The CDR3 covers 15 residues. The CDR3 protein is CASSLGGRAAETQYF. The CDR3 nucleotides read TGTGCCAGCAGCTTGGGCGGGAGGGCCGCAGAGACCCAGTACTTC.

In this sample, this clone turned up a few times. V is TRBV2 and J is TRBJ2-5; TRBD1 aligns across 8 bases. Unmatched junction bases numbered 8, after V lost 9 bases and J lost 5 bases. This CDR3 is 13 amino acids long. CDR1 is SNHLY and CDR2 is FYNNEI in the germline V gene. CDR3 sequence: CARSTTGGETQYF. CDR3 nucleotide sequence: TGTGCCAGATCTACTACAGGGGGGGAGACCCAGTACTTC.

V is TRBV29-1 and J is TRBJ1-1, with D tentatively TRBD1 (6 bases). V shed 3 bases and J shed 1 base, with 9 bases lying between them. CDR1 is SQVTM, CDR2 ANQGSEA, per germline. This CDR3 spans 13 amino acids. CDR3 sequence reads: CSVEGAANTEAFF. CDR3 DNA: TGCAGCGTTGAGGGGGCGGCGAACACTGAAGCTTTCTTT.